The entry that follows covers one TCR beta chain sequence. Antigen unknown. The data stem from a study of PD-1 blockade in classical Hodgkin lymphoma. Whole-study findings and limits: Complete responders entered with baseline diversity on par with newly diagnosed patients, the results showed. CD4+ TCR diversity rose significantly by C4D1, and CD8+ TCR diversity did not. Reported findings placed baseline TCR diversity lower in newly diagnosed patients (compared with healthy donors).

Libraries were prepared by immunoSEQ multiplex PCR; TCRdb keeps only in-frame clonotypes and omits some of them. The sample consists of 95,000 to 100,000 clones, roughly 90% of them appearing once. Trimming at V came to 0 bases and at J to 5 bases, leaving 2 bases not matched to a gene. The CDR3 length is 14 residues. CDR1 SGHRS and CDR2 YFSETQ come from the germline V gene. Relapses following autologous stem cell transplantation were seen in all patients, with brentuximab vedotin exposure varying. Responses achieved at best were complete response, partial response or progressive disease. V is TRBV5-1 and J is TRBJ2-4; 7 nucleotides align to TRBD1. Material: peripheral blood mononuclear cells (PBMCs), obtained before the second cycle of nivolumab. The TCR comes from a human donor with classical Hodgkin lymphoma. CDR3 residues: CASSLVGTENIQYF. As DNA, the CDR3 is TGCGCCAGCAGCTTGGTTGGGACAGAAAACATTCAGTACTTC.